The following is a T cell receptor beta chain sequence with its context. Its target is not known. The entry originates in a study of cytomegalovirus exposure and HLA in healthy donors. The overall study: An earlier analysis found 95 million to 140 million unique TCR beta sequences from around 180 million T cells.

The CDR3 sequence is 16 residues long. Germline V CDR1 and CDR2: SEHNR, FQNEAQ (reference sequence). J lost 3 bases, V lost 0 bases, and 7 bases had no gene match. PCR used 60 Vbeta primers and 13 Jbeta primers. Sequencing used immunoSEQ multiplex PCR; TCRdb keeps in-frame clones, though not all of them. The top ten hold approximately 1% of the sample, which has over 110,000 clones, almost 80% seen once. Study-level points and caveats: Within the data, a cluster of highly shared sequence variants was likely a sequencing artifact.

Sequencing input: PBMCs. The J gene is TRBJ1-2, the V gene TRBV7-9; the match to TRBD1 covers 7 bases. The TCR sequence derives from a man between 18 and 29 years old in good health and CMV-seronegative. In DNA form, the CDR3 reads TGTGCCAGCAGCTTAGCCGGCAGGGGGAGTTACTATGGCTACACCTTC. It yields the protein CASSLAGRGSYYGYTF.